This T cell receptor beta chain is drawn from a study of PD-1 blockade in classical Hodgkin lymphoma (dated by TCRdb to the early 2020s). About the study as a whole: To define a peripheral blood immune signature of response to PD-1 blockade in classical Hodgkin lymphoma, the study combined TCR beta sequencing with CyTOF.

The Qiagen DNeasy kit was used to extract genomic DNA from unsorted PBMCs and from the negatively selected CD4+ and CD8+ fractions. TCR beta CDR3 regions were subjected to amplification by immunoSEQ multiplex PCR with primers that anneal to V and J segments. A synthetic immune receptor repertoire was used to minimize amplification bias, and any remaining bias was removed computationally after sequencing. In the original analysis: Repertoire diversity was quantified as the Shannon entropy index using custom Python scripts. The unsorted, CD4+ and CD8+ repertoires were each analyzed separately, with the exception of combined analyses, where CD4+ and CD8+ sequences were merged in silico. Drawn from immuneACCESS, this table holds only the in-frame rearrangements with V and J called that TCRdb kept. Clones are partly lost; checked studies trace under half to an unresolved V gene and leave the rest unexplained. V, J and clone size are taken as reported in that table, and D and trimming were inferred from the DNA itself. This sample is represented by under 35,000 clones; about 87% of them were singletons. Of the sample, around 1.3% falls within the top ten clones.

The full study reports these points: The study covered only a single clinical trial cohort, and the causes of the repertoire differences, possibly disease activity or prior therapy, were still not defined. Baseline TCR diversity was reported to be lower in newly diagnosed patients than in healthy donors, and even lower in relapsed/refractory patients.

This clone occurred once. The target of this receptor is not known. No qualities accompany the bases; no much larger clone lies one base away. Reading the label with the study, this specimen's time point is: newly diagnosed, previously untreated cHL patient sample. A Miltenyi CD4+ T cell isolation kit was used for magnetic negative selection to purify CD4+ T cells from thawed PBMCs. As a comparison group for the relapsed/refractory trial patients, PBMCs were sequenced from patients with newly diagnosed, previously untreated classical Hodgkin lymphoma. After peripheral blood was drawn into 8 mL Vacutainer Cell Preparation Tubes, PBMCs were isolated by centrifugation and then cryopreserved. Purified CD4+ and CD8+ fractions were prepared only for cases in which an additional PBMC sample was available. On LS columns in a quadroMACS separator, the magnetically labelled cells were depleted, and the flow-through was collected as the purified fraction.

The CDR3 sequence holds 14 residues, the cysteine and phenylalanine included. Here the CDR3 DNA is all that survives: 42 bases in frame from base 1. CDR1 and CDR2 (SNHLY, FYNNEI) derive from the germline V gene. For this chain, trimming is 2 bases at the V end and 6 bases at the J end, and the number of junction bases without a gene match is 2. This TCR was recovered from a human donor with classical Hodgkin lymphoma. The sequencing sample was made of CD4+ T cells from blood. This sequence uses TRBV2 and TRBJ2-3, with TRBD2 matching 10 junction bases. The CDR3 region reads CASSESSGSDTQYF. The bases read TGTGCCAGCAGTGAATCTAGCGGGAGTGATACGCAGTATTTT.